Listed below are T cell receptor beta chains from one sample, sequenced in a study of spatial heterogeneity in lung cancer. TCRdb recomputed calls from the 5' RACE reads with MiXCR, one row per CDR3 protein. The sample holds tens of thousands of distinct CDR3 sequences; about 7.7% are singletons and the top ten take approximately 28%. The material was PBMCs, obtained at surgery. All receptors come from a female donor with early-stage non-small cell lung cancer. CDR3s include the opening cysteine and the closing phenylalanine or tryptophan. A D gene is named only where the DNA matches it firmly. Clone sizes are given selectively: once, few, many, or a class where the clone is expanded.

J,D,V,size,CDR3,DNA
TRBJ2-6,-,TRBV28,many,CASSLKSKGSGANVLTF,TGTGCCAGCAGTTTAAAATCGAAGGGCTCTGGGGCCAACGTCCTGACTTTC
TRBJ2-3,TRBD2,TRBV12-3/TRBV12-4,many,CASSLEAGGTDTQYF,TGTGCCAGCAGTTTAGAAGCGGGAGGGACAGATACGCAGTATTTT
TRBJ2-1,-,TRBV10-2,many,CASSPLDFQYNEQFF,TGCGCCAGCAGTCCACTAGACTTCCAGTACAATGAGCAGTTCTTC
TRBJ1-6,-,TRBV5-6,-,CASSLVPNSPLHF,TGTGCCAGCAGCTTGGTCCCCAATTCACCCCTCCACTTT
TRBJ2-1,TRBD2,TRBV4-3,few,CASSPRTRSGVYNEQFF,TGCGCCAGCAGCCCAAGGACTAGGTCCGGAGTTTACAATGAGCAGTTCTTC
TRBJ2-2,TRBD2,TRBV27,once,CASSLTSGRYNTGELFF,TGTGCCAGCAGTTTAACTAGCGGGAGGTATAACACCGGGGAGCTGTTTTTT
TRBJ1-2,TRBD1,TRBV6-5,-,CASSYDETGGNRGYTF,TGTGCCAGCAGTTACGACGAGACAGGGGGAAACCGTGGCTACACCTTC
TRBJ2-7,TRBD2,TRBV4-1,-,CASSQIDLGLAGPHEQYF,TGCGCCAGCAGCCAGATTGACCTTGGACTAGCGGGTCCACACGAGCAGTACTTC
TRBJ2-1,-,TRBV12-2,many,CASRTSGRSYNEQFF,TGTGCAAGTCGCACTAGCGGGAGAAGCTACAATGAGCAGTTCTTC
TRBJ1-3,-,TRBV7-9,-,CASSPPGPGTGTGNTIYF,TGTGCCAGCAGCCCTCCGGGACCCGGGACGGGGACTGGAAACACCATATATTTT
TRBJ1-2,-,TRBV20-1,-,CSGQTALNYGYTF,TGCAGTGGTCAGACGGCGCTTAACTATGGCTACACCTTC
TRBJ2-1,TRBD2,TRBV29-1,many,CSGRLAGARYNEQFF,TGCAGCGGCCGACTAGCGGGAGCGCGTTACAATGAGCAGTTCTTC
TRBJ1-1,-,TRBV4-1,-,CASSQAPPGWMNTEAFF,TGCGCCAGCAGCCAAGCTCCCCCCGGCTGGATGAACACTGAAGCTTTCTTT
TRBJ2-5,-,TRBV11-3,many,CASSLGDRQQETQYF,TGTGCCAGCAGCTTAGGTGACCGCCAACAAGAGACCCAGTACTTC
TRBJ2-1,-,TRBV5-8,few,CASSLAGREQFF,TGTGCCAGCAGCTTGGCGGGGAGGGAGCAGTTCTTC
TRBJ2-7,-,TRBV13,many,CASSLAHRSYEQYF,TGTGCCAGCAGCTTAGCCCATCGCTCCTACGAGCAGTACTTC
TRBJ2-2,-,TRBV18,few,CASSPGRNTGELFF,TGTGCCAGCTCACCGGGGAGAAACACCGGGGAGCTGTTTTTT
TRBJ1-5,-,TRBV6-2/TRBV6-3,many,CAGSRGGQPQHF,TGTGCCGGCTCGCGGGGAGGTCAGCCCCAGCATTTT
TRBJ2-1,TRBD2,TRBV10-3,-,CAIGVLAENNEQFF,TGTGCCATCGGCGTCCTAGCGGAAAACAATGAGCAGTTCTTC
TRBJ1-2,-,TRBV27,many,CASSLSKSFVPAYGYTF,TGTGCCAGCAGTTTATCGAAAAGCTTCGTCCCTGCCTATGGCTACACCTTC
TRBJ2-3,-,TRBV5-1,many,CASSTGRGTTDTQYF,TGCGCCAGCAGTACGGGGCGAGGTACCACAGATACGCAGTATTTT
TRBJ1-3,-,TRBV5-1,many,CASSSKGDGNTIYF,TGCGCCAGCAGCTCGAAGGGGGATGGAAACACCATATATTTT
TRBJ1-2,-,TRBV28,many,CASSSPGSDYGYTF,TGTGCCAGCAGTTCTCCAGGGTCGGACTATGGCTACACCTTC
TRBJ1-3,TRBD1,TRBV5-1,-,CASSLAQGANGNTIYF,TGCGCCAGCAGCTTGGCGCAGGGGGCGAATGGAAACACCATATATTTT
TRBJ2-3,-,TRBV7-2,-,CASSLIGTDTQYF,TGTGCCAGCAGCCTGATTGGCACAGATACGCAGTATTTT
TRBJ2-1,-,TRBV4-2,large,CASSPGNEQFF,TGTGCCAGCAGCCCTGGCAATGAGCAGTTCTTC
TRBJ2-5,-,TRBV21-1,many,CASSKEAGGQETQYF,TGTGCCAGCAGCAAAGAGGCAGGGGGCCAAGAGACCCAGTACTTC
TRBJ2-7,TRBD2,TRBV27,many,CASSRAGGRSYEQYF,TGTGCCAGCAGTAGAGCGGGAGGACGCTCCTACGAGCAGTACTTC
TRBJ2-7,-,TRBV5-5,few,CASSLGAYEQYF,TGTGCCAGCAGCTTGGGGGCCTACGAGCAGTACTTC
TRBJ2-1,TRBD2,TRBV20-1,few,CSARKTSGSYEQFF,TGCAGTGCTAGAAAGACTAGCGGGAGCTATGAGCAGTTCTTC
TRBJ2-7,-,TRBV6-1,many,CASRTVSSYEQYF,TGTGCCAGCAGGACAGTGAGCTCCTACGAGCAGTACTTC
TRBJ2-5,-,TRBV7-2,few,CASSIRRGETQYF,TGTGCCAGCAGCATAAGGAGGGGTGAGACCCAGTACTTC
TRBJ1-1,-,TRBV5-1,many,CASSLVGRANTEAFF,TGCGCCAGCAGCTTGGTAGGCAGGGCGAACACTGAAGCTTTCTTT
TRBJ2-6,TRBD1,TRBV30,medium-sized,CAGQGAAGANVLTF,TGTGCCGGACAGGGGGCGGCTGGGGCCAACGTCCTGACTTTC
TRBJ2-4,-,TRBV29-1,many,CSVGERVDKNIQYF,TGCAGCGTTGGGGAGCGGGTAGACAAAAACATTCAGTACTTC
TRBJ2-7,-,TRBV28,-,CASSPPGTLSYEQYF,TGTGCCAGCAGCCCTCCCGGGACACTCAGCTACGAGCAGTACTTC
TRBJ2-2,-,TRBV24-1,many,CATSRSGLRPTGELFF,TGTGCCACCAGTCGGTCCGGGCTCCGTCCAACCGGGGAGCTGTTTTTT
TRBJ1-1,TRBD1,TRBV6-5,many,CASSWTGGTEAFF,TGTGCCAGCAGTTGGACAGGGGGCACTGAAGCTTTCTTT
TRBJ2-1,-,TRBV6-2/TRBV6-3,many,CASSLLAGSYNEQFF,TGTGCCAGCAGTTTATTGGCAGGATCCTACAATGAGCAGTTCTTC
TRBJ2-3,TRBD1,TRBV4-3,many,CASSLSPGQNTDTQYF,TGCGCCAGCAGCCTCTCTCCGGGACAGAACACAGATACGCAGTATTTT
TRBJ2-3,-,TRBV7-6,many,CASSLSPAGASYTDTQYF,TGTGCCAGCAGCTTATCCCCAGCGGGTGCGAGCTACACAGATACGCAGTATTTT
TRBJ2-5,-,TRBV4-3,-,CASSPGTKQETQYF,TGCGCCAGCAGCCCCGGGACAAAACAAGAGACCCAGTACTTC
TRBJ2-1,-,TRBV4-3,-,CASSLRTQLSYNEQFF,TGCGCCAGCAGCCTCCGGACGCAACTCTCCTACAATGAGCAGTTCTTC
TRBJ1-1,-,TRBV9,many,CASSVSPENTEAFF,TGTGCCAGCAGCGTATCACCGGAGAACACTGAAGCTTTCTTT
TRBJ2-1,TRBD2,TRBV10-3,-,CAISATSGRTNEQFF,TGTGCCATCAGCGCCACTAGCGGGAGGACCAATGAGCAGTTCTTC
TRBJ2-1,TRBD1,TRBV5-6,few,CASSLSGQVATVRSSYNEQFF,TGTGCCAGCAGCTTGTCCGGACAGGTAGCCACGGTGAGAAGCTCCTACAATGAGCAGTTCTTC
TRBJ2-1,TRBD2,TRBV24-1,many,CATRASGGEDEQFF,TGTGCCACTCGGGCTAGCGGGGGTGAAGATGAGCAGTTCTTC